A selection of T cell receptor beta chains follows, all from one sample in a study of regulatory T cells in long-lasting Graves disease. TCRdb re-called the multiplex PCR reads through MiXCR, storing one row per CDR3 protein. The sample includes roughly 360,000 distinct CDR3 sequences, around 23% of them seen just once. Sequencing was performed on peripheral blood mononuclear cells (PBMCs), taken when the disease was refractory, from a patient treated with antithyroid drugs. These receptor sequences come from a woman in her 40s with Graves disease. CDR3s include the opening cysteine and the closing phenylalanine or tryptophan. The order of the fields is clone size, D gene, J gene, V gene, CDR3 protein, CDR3 DNA. A D gene is named only where the DNA matches it firmly. The size of a clone is reported for some rows only, either as once, few or many, or as a class for expanded clones.

clone_size: many; d_call: NA; j_call: TRBJ1-2; v_call: TRBV5-1; cdr3_aa: CASSLDRANGYTF; cdr3_nt: TGCGCCAGCAGCTTGGACAGGGCAAATGGCTACACCTTC
clone_size: many; d_call: TRBD2; j_call: TRBJ2-7; v_call: TRBV28; cdr3_aa: CASSFAARWTSEYEQYF; cdr3_nt: TGTGCCAGCAGTTTCGCGGCCCGGTGGACTAGCGAGTACGAGCAGTACTTC
clone_size: many; d_call: NA; j_call: TRBJ2-6; v_call: TRBV24-1; cdr3_aa: CAIGKGSGANVLTF; cdr3_nt: TGTGCCATTGGAAAGGGCTCTGGGGCCAACGTCCTGACTTTC
clone_size: NA; d_call: NA; j_call: TRBJ1-5; v_call: TRBV6-1; cdr3_aa: CASSEAGYPNQPQHF; cdr3_nt: TGTGCCAGCAGTGAGGCAGGGTACCCCAATCAGCCCCAGCATTTT
clone_size: few; d_call: NA; j_call: TRBJ2-2; v_call: TRBV5-1; cdr3_aa: CASSLEVGAGLIFGELFF; cdr3_nt: TGCGCCAGCAGCTTGGAAGTAGGGGCGGGACTCATCTTCGGGGAGCTGTTTTTT
clone_size: many; d_call: NA; j_call: TRBJ2-7; v_call: TRBV10-3; cdr3_aa: CAISEVSGWSYEQYF; cdr3_nt: TGTGCCATCAGTGAGGTCAGCGGCTGGTCCTACGAGCAGTACTTC
clone_size: few; d_call: NA; j_call: TRBJ2-3; v_call: TRBV20-1; cdr3_aa: CSARDHTRPDTQYF; cdr3_nt: TGCAGTGCTAGAGATCATACCAGACCAGATACGCAGTATTTT
clone_size: NA; d_call: NA; j_call: TRBJ1-5; v_call: TRBV2; cdr3_aa: CASTIWGSNQPQHF; cdr3_nt: TGTGCCAGCACCATTTGGGGAAGCAATCAGCCCCAGCATTTT
clone_size: few; d_call: NA; j_call: TRBJ2-1; v_call: TRBV6-1; cdr3_aa: CASNPGLSSYNEQFF; cdr3_nt: TGTGCCAGCAATCCGGGACTGAGCTCCTACAATGAGCAGTTCTTC
clone_size: few; d_call: TRBD2; j_call: TRBJ2-7; v_call: TRBV9; cdr3_aa: CASSRGLAGSSYEQYF; cdr3_nt: TGTGCCAGCAGCCGAGGACTAGCGGGTAGCTCCTACGAGCAGTACTTC
clone_size: many; d_call: TRBD1; j_call: TRBJ1-2; v_call: TRBV10-2; cdr3_aa: CAVPGTENGYTF; cdr3_nt: TGCGCCGTTCCCGGGACAGAGAATGGCTACACCTTC